This T cell receptor beta chain was identified during a study of blood T cell repertoires in COVID-19. Overall study context: COVID-19 samples, acute and convalescent, were from the United States, Italy and Spain. PBMCs, B-cell-depleted T cells, or T cells were the source of the cDNA or gDNA that made up the material.

Looked up from germline, CDR1 is SGHRS and CDR2 is YFSETQ. The CDR3 is made up of 15 amino acids. Germline trimming cut 4 bases from V and 0 bases from J; bases unmatched to any gene: 5. Authors' methods: From reference gene primer amplification, estimates of nucleated cell counts were derived. Here immunoSEQ multiplex PCR was the method, and the copy in TCRdb shows in-frame clones only, minus some. That table is the source of V, J and clone size, and D and trimming were worked out from the DNA. The sample includes some 200,000 clones, about 85% of them seen just once. Material: peripheral blood. V gene TRBV5-1 combines with J gene TRBJ2-3; 7 bases map to TRBD1. The receptor comes from a man aged 70-80 years with acute or convalescent COVID-19. The CDR3 here is CASSIQGTSTDTQYF. Written as DNA, the CDR3 is TGCGCCAGCAGCATACAGGGGACCAGCACAGATACGCAGTATTTT.